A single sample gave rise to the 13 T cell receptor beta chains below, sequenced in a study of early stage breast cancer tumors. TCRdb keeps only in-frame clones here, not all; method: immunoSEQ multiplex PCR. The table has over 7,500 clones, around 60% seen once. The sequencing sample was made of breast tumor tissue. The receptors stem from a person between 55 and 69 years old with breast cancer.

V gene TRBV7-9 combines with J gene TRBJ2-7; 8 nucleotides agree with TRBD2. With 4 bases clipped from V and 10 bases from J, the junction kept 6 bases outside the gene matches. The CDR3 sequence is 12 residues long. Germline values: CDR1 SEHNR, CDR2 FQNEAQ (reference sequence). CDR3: CASSSLLADQYF. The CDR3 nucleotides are TGTGCCAGCAGCTCCCTACTAGCGGATCAGTACTTC. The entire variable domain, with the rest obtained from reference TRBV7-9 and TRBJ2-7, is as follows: DTGVSQNPRHKITKRGQNVTFRCDPISEHNRLYWYRQTLGQGPEFLTYFQNEAQLEKSRLLSDRFSAERPKGSFSTLEIQRTEQGDSAMYLCASSSLLADQYFGPGTRLTVT.

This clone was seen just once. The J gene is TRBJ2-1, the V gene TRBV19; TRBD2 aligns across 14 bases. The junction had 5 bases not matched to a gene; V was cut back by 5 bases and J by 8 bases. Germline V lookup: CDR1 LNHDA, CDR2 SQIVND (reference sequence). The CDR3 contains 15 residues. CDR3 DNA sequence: TGTGCCAGTAGTTCGACTAGCGGGAGGGCCGATGAGCAGTTCTTC. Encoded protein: CASSSTSGRADEQFF.

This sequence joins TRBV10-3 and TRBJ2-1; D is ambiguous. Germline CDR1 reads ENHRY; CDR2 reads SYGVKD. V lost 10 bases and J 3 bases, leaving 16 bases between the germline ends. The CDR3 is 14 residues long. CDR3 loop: CATAPAADYNEQFF. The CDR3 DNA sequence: TGTGCCACGGCGCCGGCGGCTGACTACAATGAGCAGTTCTTC.

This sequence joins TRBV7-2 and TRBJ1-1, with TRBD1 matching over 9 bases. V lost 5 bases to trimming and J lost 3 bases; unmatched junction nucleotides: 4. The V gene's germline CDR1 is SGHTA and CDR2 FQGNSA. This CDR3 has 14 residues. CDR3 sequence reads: CASSPTGGDTEAFF. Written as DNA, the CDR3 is TGTGCCAGCAGCCCGACAGGGGGGGACACTGAAGCTTTCTTT.

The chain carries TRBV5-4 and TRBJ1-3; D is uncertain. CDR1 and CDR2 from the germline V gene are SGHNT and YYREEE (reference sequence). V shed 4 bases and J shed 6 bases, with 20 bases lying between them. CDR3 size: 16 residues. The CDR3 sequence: CASSQDVIQLPNTIYF. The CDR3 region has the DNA TGTGCCAGCAGCCAAGACGTCATTCAGTTGCCAAACACCATATATTTT.

CDR3 sequence (DNA): TGTGCCAGCAGCCCGTCTACCTTC. Translating it yields CASSPSTF. The chain has TRBV7-8 and TRBJ1-2, with D unresolved. Germline CDR1 is SGHVS and CDR2 is FQNEAQ. CDR3 size: 8 residues. The V end was cut by 5 bases, the J end by 14 bases, with 6 bases between.

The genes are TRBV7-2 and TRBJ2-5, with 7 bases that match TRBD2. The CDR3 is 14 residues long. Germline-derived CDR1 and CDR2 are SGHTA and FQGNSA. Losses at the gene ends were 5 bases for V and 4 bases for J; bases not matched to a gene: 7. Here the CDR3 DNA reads TGTGCCAGCAGCCCCCGGACTAGGCCAGAGACCCAGTACTTC. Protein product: CASSPRTRPETQYF.

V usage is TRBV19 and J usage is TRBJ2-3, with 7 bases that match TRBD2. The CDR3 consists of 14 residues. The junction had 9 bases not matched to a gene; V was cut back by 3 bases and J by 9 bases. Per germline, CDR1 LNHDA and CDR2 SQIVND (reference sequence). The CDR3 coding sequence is TGTGCCAGTAGTATTGCGCAGCGGGATAGAACGCAGTATTTT. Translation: CASSIAQRDRTQYF.

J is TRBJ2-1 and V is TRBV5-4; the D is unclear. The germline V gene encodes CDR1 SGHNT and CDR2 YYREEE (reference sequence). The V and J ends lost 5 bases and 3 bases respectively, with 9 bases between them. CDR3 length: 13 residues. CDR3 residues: CASSALGYNEQFF. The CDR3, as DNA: TGTGCCAGCAGTGCGCTAGGCTACAATGAGCAGTTCTTC.

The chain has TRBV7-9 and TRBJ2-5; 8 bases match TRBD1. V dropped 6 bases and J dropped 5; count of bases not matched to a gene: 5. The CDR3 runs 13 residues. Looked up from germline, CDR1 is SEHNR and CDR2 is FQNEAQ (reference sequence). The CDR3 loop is CASRIHRGETQYF. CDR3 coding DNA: TGTGCCAGCAGGATACACAGGGGGGAGACCCAGTACTTC.

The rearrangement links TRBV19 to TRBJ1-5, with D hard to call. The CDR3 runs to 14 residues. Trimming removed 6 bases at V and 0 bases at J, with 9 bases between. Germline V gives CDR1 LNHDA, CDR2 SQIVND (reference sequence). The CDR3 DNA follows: TGTGCCAGTAGACCGACGGGTAGCAATCAGCCCCAGCATTTT. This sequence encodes CASRPTGSNQPQHF.

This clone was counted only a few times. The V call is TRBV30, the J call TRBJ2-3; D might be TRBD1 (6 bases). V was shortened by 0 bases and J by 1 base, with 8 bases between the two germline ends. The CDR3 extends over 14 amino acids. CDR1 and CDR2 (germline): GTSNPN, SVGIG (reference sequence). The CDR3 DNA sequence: TGTGCCTGGAGTGTAGGGGGTGGCACAGATACGCAGTATTTT. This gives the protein CAWSVGGGTDTQYF.

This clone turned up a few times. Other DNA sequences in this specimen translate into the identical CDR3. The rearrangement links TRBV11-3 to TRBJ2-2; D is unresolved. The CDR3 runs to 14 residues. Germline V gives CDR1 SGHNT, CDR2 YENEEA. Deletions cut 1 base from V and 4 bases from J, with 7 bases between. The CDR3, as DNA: TGTGCCAGCAGCTTAGCGCGTGGCACCGGGGAGCTGTTTTTT. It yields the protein CASSLARGTGELFF.